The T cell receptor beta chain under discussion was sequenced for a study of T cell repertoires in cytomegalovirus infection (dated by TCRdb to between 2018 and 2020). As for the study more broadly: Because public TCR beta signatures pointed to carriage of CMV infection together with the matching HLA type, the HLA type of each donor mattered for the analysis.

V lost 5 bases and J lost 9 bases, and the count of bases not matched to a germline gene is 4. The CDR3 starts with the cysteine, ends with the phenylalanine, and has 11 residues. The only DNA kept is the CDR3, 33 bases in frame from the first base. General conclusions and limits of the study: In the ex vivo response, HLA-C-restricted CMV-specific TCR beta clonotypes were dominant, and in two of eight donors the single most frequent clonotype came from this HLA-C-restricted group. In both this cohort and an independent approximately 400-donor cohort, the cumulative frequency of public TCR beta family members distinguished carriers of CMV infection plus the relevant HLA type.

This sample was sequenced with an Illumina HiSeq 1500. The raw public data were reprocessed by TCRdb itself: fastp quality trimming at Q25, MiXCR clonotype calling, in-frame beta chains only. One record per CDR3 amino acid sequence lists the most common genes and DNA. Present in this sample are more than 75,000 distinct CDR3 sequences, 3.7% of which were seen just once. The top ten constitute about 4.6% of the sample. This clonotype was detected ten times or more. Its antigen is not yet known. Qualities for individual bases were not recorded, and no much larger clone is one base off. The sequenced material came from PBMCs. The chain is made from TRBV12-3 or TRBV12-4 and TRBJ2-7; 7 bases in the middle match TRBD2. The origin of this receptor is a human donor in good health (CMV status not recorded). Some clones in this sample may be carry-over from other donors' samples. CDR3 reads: CASSRTGGQYF. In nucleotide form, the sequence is TGTGCCAGCAGTAGAACGGGGGGGCAGTACTTC.